The rows below give T cell receptor beta chains drawn from one sample of a study of T cells in Graves' hyperthyroidism and ophthalmopathy. TCRdb reanalysed the multiplex PCR reads using MiXCR and keeps one entry per CDR3 protein. The table includes over 450,000 distinct CDR3 sequences, more than 15% detected once. The sequenced sample consisted of blood. All receptors come from a woman in her late teens or twenties with Graves' ophthalmopathy. The CDR3 runs from the conserved cysteine through the conserved F or W. The D gene is left open where the match is weak. Clone size is shown for a subset of rows, as once, few, many or a class of expanded clone.

>NA|NA|TRBV10-3|TRBJ2-1|11
CAIKDTNEQFF
TGTGCCATCAAGGACACCAATGAGCAGTTCTTC
>many|TRBD2|TRBV20-1|TRBJ2-1|13
CSASSGDHNEQFF
TGCAGTGCTAGTAGCGGGGACCACAATGAGCAGTTCTTC
>many|NA|TRBV28|TRBJ2-3|15
CASSPFGGGTDTQYF
TGTGCCAGCAGTCCATTCGGTGGGGGCACAGATACGCAGTATTTT
>many|NA|TRBV2|TRBJ1-2|16
CASSQDTTPSLRGYTF
TGTGCCAGCAGTCAAGACACGACCCCCTCCCTACGTGGCTACACCTTC
>NA|NA|TRBV3-1|TRBJ1-4|13
CASSTWGAEKLFF
TGTGCCAGCAGCACGTGGGGGGCAGAAAAACTGTTTTTT
>many|NA|TRBV5-1|TRBJ2-5|15
CASSLAEGLRETQYF
TGCGCCAGCAGCTTGGCCGAGGGGCTAAGAGAGACCCAGTACTTC
>NA|TRBD1|TRBV5-6|TRBJ2-1|14
CASSQTGFRDEQFF
TGTGCCAGCAGCCAGACAGGGTTCAGGGATGAGCAGTTCTTC
>few|TRBD1|TRBV9|TRBJ1-4|14
CASSVGQGREKLFF
TGTGCCAGCAGCGTCGGACAGGGCCGTGAAAAACTGTTTTTT
>few|NA|TRBV19|TRBJ1-1|13
CASSIGLRTEAFF
TGTGCCAGTAGTATCGGACTTAGGACTGAAGCTTTCTTT
>many|NA|TRBV30|TRBJ1-1|12
CAWSETGTVAFF
TGTGCCTGGAGTGAGACCGGGACTGTGGCTTTCTTT
>NA|NA|TRBV6-2/TRBV6-3|TRBJ2-5|14
CASSTNGRQETQYF
TGTGCCAGCAGTACCAACGGACGGCAAGAGACCCAGTACTTC
>many|NA|TRBV7-2|TRBJ1-1|15
CASSLTSGWHTEAFF
TGTGCCAGCAGCCTTACGTCCGGCTGGCACACTGAAGCTTTCTTT
>few|NA|TRBV27|TRBJ1-2|14
CASSPIGQLVGYTF
TGTGCCAGCAGTCCCATCGGACAGCTCGTAGGCTACACCTTC
>many|NA|TRBV2|TRBJ1-1|14
CASSEDGGNTEAFF
TGTGCCAGCAGTGAGGACGGTGGAAACACTGAAGCTTTCTTT
>many|TRBD1|TRBV18|TRBJ2-1|16
CASSPPRTGVDNEQFF
TGTGCCAGCTCACCACCCCGGACAGGGGTGGACAATGAGCAGTTCTTC
>few|NA|TRBV29-1|TRBJ1-5|12
CSVGTNSGPQHF
TGCAGCGTCGGGACCAACTCGGGGCCCCAGCATTTT
>many|NA|TRBV5-1|TRBJ2-7|16
CASSLGQGGGYYEQYF
TGCGCCAGCAGCTTGGGACAGGGAGGAGGGTACTACGAGCAGTACTTC
>many|TRBD1|TRBV18|TRBJ1-1|14
CASSPRAGGTEAFF
TGTGCCAGCTCACCCCGGGCAGGGGGCACTGAAGCTTTCTTT
>NA|NA|TRBV20-1|TRBJ1-2|13
CSAPGRKNYGYTF
TGCAGTGCTCCCGGGAGGAAAAACTATGGCTACACCTTC
>NA|TRBD1|TRBV27|TRBJ1-2|16
CASSLSAGTGHYGYTF
TGTGCCAGCAGTTTATCCGCGGGGACAGGTCACTATGGCTACACCTTC
>few|TRBD1|TRBV19|TRBJ1-1|19
CASSRDGPRDRVDRTEAFF
TGTGCCAGTAGTAGAGACGGCCCCCGGGACAGGGTCGATCGTACTGAAGCTTTCTTT
>NA|NA|TRBV3-1|TRBJ1-1|17
CASSVVELREMNTEAFF
TGTGCCAGCAGCGTAGTCGAGCTTCGGGAGATGAACACTGAAGCTTTCTTT
>many|NA|TRBV28|TRBJ2-7|14
CASSLGTGPFEQYF
TGTGCCAGCAGCCTCGGGACGGGGCCTTTCGAGCAGTACTTC
>few|TRBD1|TRBV2|TRBJ1-5|15
CASREQGAPGQPQHF
TGTGCCAGCAGAGAACAGGGGGCTCCCGGACAGCCCCAGCATTTT
>many|NA|TRBV28|TRBJ1-1|15
CASSFLSDTISEAFF
TGTGCCAGCAGTTTTCTATCCGACACTATTTCTGAAGCTTTCTTT
>few|NA|TRBV7-2|TRBJ2-5|15
CASSSGQFLQETQYF
TGTGCCAGCAGCTCCGGACAGTTTCTTCAAGAGACCCAGTACTTC
>many|NA|TRBV6-6|TRBJ1-1|14
CASSYSQGRGEAFF
TGTGCCAGCAGTTACTCCCAGGGTCGGGGTGAAGCTTTCTTT
>few|NA|TRBV6-6|TRBJ2-7|17
CASSYSPRAGQSYEQYF
TGTGCCAGCAGTTACTCCCCCCGGGCAGGTCAGTCCTACGAGCAGTACTTC
>few|NA|TRBV30|TRBJ2-5|16
CAWSGTAWRGQETQYF
TGTGCCTGGAGTGGGACAGCCTGGAGGGGCCAAGAGACCCAGTACTTC
>many|TRBD2|TRBV28|TRBJ2-7|17
CASSRRRTSGRAYEQYF
TGTGCCAGCAGTCGACGACGGACTAGCGGGAGGGCCTACGAGCAGTACTTC
>many|TRBD2|TRBV28|TRBJ2-7|17
CASSLRTSGSASYEQYF
TGTGCCAGCAGTTTAAGGACTAGCGGGAGTGCCTCCTACGAGCAGTACTTC
>few|NA|TRBV20-1|TRBJ1-2|14
CSARGVRAQDGYTF
TGCAGTGCTAGAGGGGTCAGGGCCCAAGATGGCTACACCTTC
>many|TRBD1|TRBV6-2/TRBV6-3|TRBJ1-5|14
CASSSGQENQPQHF
TGTGCCAGCAGCTCGGGACAGGAAAACCAGCCCCAGCATTTT
>NA|NA|TRBV3-1|TRBJ2-1|21
CASSQDIGSAGGVVFGNEQFF
TGTGCCAGCAGCCAAGATATAGGATCTGCAGGGGGGGTAGTGTTTGGCAATGAGCAGTTCTTC
>few|TRBD1|TRBV13|TRBJ2-7|15
CASSLTGTGKDEQYF
TGTGCCAGCAGCTTGACCGGGACAGGGAAGGACGAGCAGTACTTC
>NA|TRBD1|TRBV5-4|TRBJ2-5|14
CASSSSGQGSPKYF
TGTGCCAGCAGCTCGTCAGGACAGGGGTCCCCAAAGTACTTC
>few|NA|TRBV28|TRBJ2-1|16
CASSKGGTGNANEQFF
TGTGCCAGCAGTAAGGGGGGGACTGGGAATGCTAATGAGCAGTTCTTC
>many|NA|TRBV6-1|TRBJ2-1|13
CASSFDRYNEQFF
TGTGCCAGCAGTTTCGATCGGTACAATGAGCAGTTCTTC
>many|NA|TRBV27|TRBJ2-1|17
CASSSGWGQGTDNEQFF
TGTGCCAGCAGTTCCGGCTGGGGGCAGGGGACCGACAATGAGCAGTTCTTC
>few|NA|TRBV29-1|TRBJ2-1|16
CSVGAGWGRGVNEQFF
TGCAGCGTTGGGGCGGGATGGGGGAGAGGGGTCAATGAGCAGTTCTTC
>few|TRBD1|TRBV30|TRBJ1-3|15
CAWAYNRGPGNTIYF
TGTGCCTGGGCGTACAACAGGGGGCCAGGAAACACCATATATTTT
>many|TRBD1|TRBV5-5|TRBJ1-5|16
CASSFGRTGFDQPQHF
TGTGCCAGCAGCTTCGGAAGGACAGGGTTTGACCAGCCCCAGCATTTT
>few|NA|TRBV20-1|TRBJ1-6|14
CSARDPTAYSPLHF
TGCAGTGCTAGAGATCCCACCGCCTATTCACCCCTCCACTTT